This T cell receptor beta chain was sequenced for a study of shared clonotypes between healthy human individuals. The healthy adult donors were HIV-negative and reported no recent acute infections or vaccinations. All of the donors resided in Nashville, Tennessee, and each was a Caucasian adult. At deep level, the assay was performed. TCRdb's copy holds only in-frame clones and misses some; the assay was immunoSEQ multiplex PCR. Of under 600,000 clones listed, about 80% were seen once; the top ten hold around 11%. The CDR3 extends over 17 amino acids. Germline V gene data show CDR1 as KGHSH and CDR2 as LQKENI. Germline trimming cut 6 bases from V and 3 bases from J; bases unmatched to any gene: 7. Only a few counts were recorded for this clone.

Sequencing was done on a sample of PBMCs. The receptor's source is a woman aged 40 to 50 in good health. Some clones in this sample may be carry-over from other donors' samples. The J gene is TRBJ2-2, the V gene TRBV18; 13 nucleotides line up with TRBD2. CDR3 region: CASSPRLAGGHTGELFF. The DNA of the CDR3 is TGTGCCAGCTCCCCCCGACTAGCGGGAGGCCACACCGGGGAGCTGTTTTTT. Full variable domain (remainder filled in from reference TRBV18 and TRBJ2-2): NAGVMQNPRHLVRRRGQEARLRCSPMKGHSHVYWYRQLPEEGLKFMVYLQKENIIDESGMPKERFSAEFPKEGPSILRIQQVVRGDSAAYFCASSPRLAGGHTGELFFGEGSRLTVL.